What follows is one TCR beta chain and its context. Its antigen is currently unknown. The data were obtained in a study of beta chain features in type 1 diabetes. On the study more broadly: No age, gender or cell yield differences were seen between patients and healthy donors. Summed over all samples, the examined sorted cells came to fewer than 120 million. Study findings and constraints: There was a moderate but significant shortening of TCRB CDR3s in all four CD4+ subsets of Type 1 diabetes patients. The analysis here could not establish whether HLA type shapes TCRB rearrangement.

Sequencing targeted expressed TCRB transcripts, as all isolated RNA had been reverse transcribed. Method: immunoSEQ multiplex PCR; TCRdb's copy keeps in-frame clones and lacks some. The sample contains hundreds of thousands of clones, around 15% of which appear only once. V lost 1 base, J lost 11 bases, and 19 bases lay in between. The germline V gene encodes CDR1 SEHNR and CDR2 FQNEAQ (reference sequence). The CDR3 spans 15 residues. One heparinised blood draw averaging about 116 mL was given by each donor. J is TRBJ2-3 and V is TRBV7-9; D gene unclear. This receptor was taken from a man in his late teens or twenties with type 1 diabetes. Sequencing was carried out using naive CD4+ T cells from blood. For the CDR3, the DNA is TGTGCCAGCAGCTTAGAGCTTTCTAGACCTATAAGGCAGTATTTT. The encoded protein is CASSLELSRPIRQYF.